The T cell receptor (beta chain) described here comes from a study of blood T cell repertoires in COVID-19. Looking at the study overall: Acute-phase and convalescent COVID-19 samples originated in the United States, Italy and Spain. From T cells, B-cell-depleted T cells, or PBMCs came the material, which was cDNA or gDNA.

The ends lost 0 bases at V and 9 bases at J; junction bases unmatched: 13. CDR1 is KGHSH, CDR2 LQKENI, per germline. The CDR3 spans 17 residues. Methods used by the authors: Amplification of reference gene primers was used by the study to estimate nucleated cell counts. Generated by immunoSEQ multiplex PCR, the TCRdb table keeps only in-frame clones and is missing some. The D gene and trimming were derived from the DNA, and the V and J assignments and clone size from that table. The top ten hold about 4.6% of the sample, which has 270,000 or so clones, approximately 90% seen once. This receptor was identified in a man aged 40-49 years with acute or convalescent COVID-19. The V call is TRBV18, the J call TRBJ1-5, with 8 bases fitting TRBD1. The sample was peripheral blood. The CDR3 here is CASSPPVGRGLTWPQHF. As DNA, the CDR3 is TGTGCCAGCTCACCACCGGTGGGCAGGGGGCTCACATGGCCCCAGCATTTT.